This entry lists 18 T cell receptor beta chains sequenced from one sample in a study of shared clonotypes between healthy human individuals (dated by TCRdb to 2020 to 2022). The library was built by means of the immunoSEQ multiplex PCR assay. TCRdb obtained this table from immuneACCESS and retained in-frame rearrangements with V and J assigned. These tables miss some clones; where compared with another copy, unresolved V genes account for less than half of the shortfall, and the remainder is unexplained. The sample table lists some 2 million clones, about 94% of them with a count of one. The biggest ten clones account for around 1.1% of the sample. CD8 naive samples were CD45RO-negative cells positively selected for CCR7, giving a CD45RA+CCR7+ population that excluded TemRA cells. Input material: naive CD8+ T cells sorted from blood. The sample's cell subset or site label, in plain terms: CD45RA+CCR7+. These receptors originate from a man younger than 35 in good health.

This chain connects TRBV6-5 to TRBJ2-5; maybe TRBD2 (6 bases). The germline CDR1 and CDR2 sequences are MNHEY and SVGAGI. CDR3 length: 13 residues. Trimming pared 6 bases from V and 5 bases from J, leaving 13 bases between. The CDR3 is CASRALGRETQYF. The DNA of the CDR3 is TGTGCCAGCAGAGCACTGGGGAGGGAGACCCAGTACTTC.

The chain combines TRBV27 with TRBJ2-1; the D gene is possibly TRBD2 (6 bases). V shed 4 bases and J shed 4 bases, with 17 bases lying between them. Per germline, CDR1 MNHEY and CDR2 SMNVEV (reference sequence). This CDR3 region has 16 residues. The CDR3 here is CASSSPGREVYNEQFF. The CDR3 DNA is TGTGCCAGCAGTTCCCCGGGCAGGGAGGTATACAATGAGCAGTTCTTC.

The genes are TRBV6-5 and TRBJ1-2; the match to TRBD1 covers 9 bases. Trimming removed 6 bases from V and 6 bases from J; junction bases left unmatched: 5. This CDR3 spans 13 amino acids. CDR1 MNHEY and CDR2 SVGAGI come from the germline V gene. This CDR3 reads CASSFGQGNGYTF. The CDR3 nucleotides are TGTGCCAGCAGCTTTGGACAGGGGAATGGCTACACCTTC.

This CDR3 is CASNPQGGTTEAFF. The CDR3 DNA reads TGTGCCAGCAACCCCCAAGGGGGTACCACTGAAGCTTTCTTT. The chain employs TRBV9 and TRBJ1-1; possible D gene TRBD1, 6 bases. This CDR3 is built from 14 residues. Germline CDR1 reads SGDLS; CDR2 reads YYNGEE. Deletions cut 6 bases from V and 4 bases from J, with 16 bases between.

The chain combines TRBV30 with TRBJ1-2; 7 positions agree with TRBD1. The germline CDR1 and CDR2 sequences are GTSNPN and SVGIG (reference sequence). After removal of 2 bases from V and 2 bases from J, the junction contained 5 bases not matched to a gene. This CDR3 region has 14 residues. The CDR3: CAWSPMTGNYGYTF. The CDR3 nucleotides are TGTGCCTGGAGTCCCATGACAGGGAACTATGGCTACACCTTC.

The rearrangement uses TRBV27 and TRBJ2-7; D gene ambiguous. The CDR3 is 13 residues long. V was clipped by 4 bases and J by 0 bases, with 7 bases between them. The germline V gene encodes CDR1 MNHEY and CDR2 SMNVEV (reference sequence). The CDR3, as DNA: TGTGCCAGCAGTTCCACCTTCTCCTACGAGCAGTACTTC. Translated: CASSSTFSYEQYF.

The chain uses TRBV4-1 and TRBJ2-7; D call uncertain. V lost 5 bases, J lost 4 bases, and 15 bases lay in between. The CDR3 contains 14 residues. Germline loops: CDR1 MGHRA, CDR2 YSYEKL. The CDR3 spells CASSSGSGGYEQYF. The CDR3, as DNA: TGCGCCAGCAGCTCAGGTTCAGGCGGATACGAGCAGTACTTC.

The CDR3 protein is CATVRGWYEQYF. CDR3 bases: TGTGCCACCGTACGGGGGTGGTACGAGCAGTACTTC. V usage is TRBV6-1 and J usage is TRBJ2-7; a possible D gene is TRBD2 (6 bases). Germline loops: CDR1 MNHNS, CDR2 SASEGT. The CDR3 runs to 12 residues. V lost 10 bases, J lost 4 bases, and 14 bases lay in between.

The chain uses TRBV6-5 and TRBJ2-1; TRBD1 agrees at 7 bases. The CDR3 loop spans 16 amino acids. The junction had 6 bases not matched to a gene; V was cut back by 0 bases and J by 4 bases. Per the germline V gene, CDR1 is MNHEY and CDR2 is SVGAGI. In DNA form, the CDR3 reads TGTGCCAGCAGTTACTCGACAGGGACAGCTTACAATGAGCAGTTCTTC. This codes for CASSYSTGTAYNEQFF.

This clone was detected once. V gene TRBV9 combines with J gene TRBJ2-2, with D perhaps matching TRBD1 or TRBD2 (6 bases each). Germline V CDR1 and CDR2: SGDLS, YYNGEE. This CDR3 comprises 17 residues. Trimming pared 0 bases from V and 6 bases from J, leaving 18 bases between. CDR3 protein: CASSVEGGQVGSGELFF. The CDR3 DNA follows: TGTGCCAGCAGCGTAGAGGGGGGCCAGGTCGGATCCGGGGAGCTGTTTTTT.

This clone was observed once. The chain combines TRBV5-4 with TRBJ1-1; D perhaps matches TRBD1 (5 bases). There are 14 residues in the CDR3. Germline loops: CDR1 SGHNT, CDR2 YYREEE (reference sequence). V was shortened by 0 bases and J by 0 bases, with 6 bases between the two germline ends. CDR3 residues: CASSLGGVNTEAFF. CDR3 DNA: TGTGCCAGCAGCTTGGGGGGGGTGAACACTGAAGCTTTCTTT.

This clone was picked up one time. One junction end disagrees with the germline gene, perhaps due to a read error. The chain carries TRBV7-7 and TRBJ2-7; TRBD2 matches 9 bases. Germline V gives CDR1 SSHAT, CDR2 FNYEAQ (reference sequence). The CDR3 has 14 amino acids. CDR3 amino acids: CASSLAGESHEQYF. The CDR3 bases are TGTGCTAGCAGCTTAGCGGGAGAATCCCACGAGCAGTACTTC.

In regard to this clone: Other DNA variants within this sample encode the same CDR3. The chain carries TRBV4-1 and TRBJ2-3; no reliable D call. Trimming pared 1 base from V and 2 bases from J, leaving 4 bases between. This CDR3 has 13 amino acids. Germline CDR1 is MGHRA and CDR2 is YSYEKL. In DNA form, the CDR3 reads TGCGCCAGCAGCCAAGGTCCCACAGATACGCAGTATTTT. Its translation: CASSQGPTDTQYF.

The rearrangement links TRBV30 to TRBJ1-1; D gene uncertain. Trimming shortened V by 3 bases and J by 1 base, and 9 bases separated the two germline ends. Germline-derived CDR1 and CDR2 are GTSNPN and SVGIG (reference sequence). CDR3 length: 13 amino acids. DNA for the CDR3: TGTGCCTGGAGAGCTCGGCCGAACACTGAAGCTTTCTTT. It codes for CAWRARPNTEAFF.

The gene calls are TRBV6-5 and TRBJ1-2; D gene ambiguous. The V end was cut by 6 bases, the J end by 3 bases, with 14 bases between. The CDR3 runs to 14 residues. The germline V gene has CDR1 MNHEY and CDR2 SVGAGI. The CDR3 reads CASRRLVSDYGYTF. For the CDR3, the DNA is TGTGCCAGCAGGCGACTCGTGTCGGACTATGGCTACACCTTC.

The V call is TRBV11-2, the J call TRBJ1-4; D gene ambiguous. The CDR3 is made up of 16 amino acids. In germline, CDR1 is SGHAT, CDR2 FQNNGV. The V end was cut by 5 bases, the J end by 5 bases, with 18 bases between. CDR3 residues: CASSPGRGPENEKLFF. In DNA, the CDR3 is TGTGCCAGCAGCCCTGGCAGAGGGCCCGAAAATGAAAAACTGTTTTTT.

The gene calls are TRBV5-5 and TRBJ1-2; D gene uncertain. CDR1 SGHKS and CDR2 YYEKEE come from the germline V gene (reference sequence). V lost 4 bases, J lost 3 bases, and 19 bases lay in between. The CDR3 contains 16 residues. The DNA of the CDR3 is TGTGCCAGCAGCGGAGCTTGGGAGCTTGTTGACTATGGCTACACCTTC. This codes for CASSGAWELVDYGYTF.

The V and J genes are TRBV9 and TRBJ2-7, with D perhaps being TRBD1 or TRBD2 (5 bases each). The CDR3 consists of 14 residues. V was trimmed by 3 bases and J by 3 bases, leaving 13 bases between them. Germline V gives CDR1 SGDLS, CDR2 YYNGEE. The chain's CDR3 is CASSASGTDYEQYF. In DNA form, the CDR3 reads TGTGCCAGCAGCGCCTCCGGGACCGACTACGAGCAGTACTTC.